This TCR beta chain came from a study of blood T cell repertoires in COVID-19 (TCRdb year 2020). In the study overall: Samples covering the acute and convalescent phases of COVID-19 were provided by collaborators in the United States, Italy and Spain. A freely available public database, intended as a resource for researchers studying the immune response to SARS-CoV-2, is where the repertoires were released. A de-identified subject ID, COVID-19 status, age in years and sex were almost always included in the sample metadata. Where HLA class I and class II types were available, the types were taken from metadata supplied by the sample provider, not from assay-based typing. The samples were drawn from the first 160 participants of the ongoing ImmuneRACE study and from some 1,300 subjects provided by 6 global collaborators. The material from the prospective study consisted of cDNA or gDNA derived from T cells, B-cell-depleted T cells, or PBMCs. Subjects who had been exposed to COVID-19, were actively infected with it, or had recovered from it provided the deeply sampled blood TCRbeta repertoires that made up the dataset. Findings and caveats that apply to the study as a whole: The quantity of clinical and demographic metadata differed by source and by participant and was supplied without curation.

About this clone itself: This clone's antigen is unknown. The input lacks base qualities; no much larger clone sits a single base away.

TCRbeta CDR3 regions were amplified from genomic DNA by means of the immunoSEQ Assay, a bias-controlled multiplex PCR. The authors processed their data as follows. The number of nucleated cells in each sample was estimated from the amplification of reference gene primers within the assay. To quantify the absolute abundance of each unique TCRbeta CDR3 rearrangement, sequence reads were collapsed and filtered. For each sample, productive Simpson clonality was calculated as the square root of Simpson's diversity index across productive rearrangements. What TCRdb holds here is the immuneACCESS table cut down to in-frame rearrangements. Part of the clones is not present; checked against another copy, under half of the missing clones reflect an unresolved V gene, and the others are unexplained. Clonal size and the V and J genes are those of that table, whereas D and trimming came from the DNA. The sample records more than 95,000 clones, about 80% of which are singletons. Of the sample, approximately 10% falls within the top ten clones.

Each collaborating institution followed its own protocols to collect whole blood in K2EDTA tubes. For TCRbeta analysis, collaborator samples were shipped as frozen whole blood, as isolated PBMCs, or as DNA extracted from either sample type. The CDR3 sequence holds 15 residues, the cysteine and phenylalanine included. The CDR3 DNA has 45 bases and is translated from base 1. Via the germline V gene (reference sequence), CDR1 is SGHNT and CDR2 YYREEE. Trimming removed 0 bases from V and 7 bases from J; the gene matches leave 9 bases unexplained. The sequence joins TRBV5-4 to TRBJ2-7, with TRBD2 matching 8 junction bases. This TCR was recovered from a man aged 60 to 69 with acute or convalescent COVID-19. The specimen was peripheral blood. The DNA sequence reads TGTGCCAGCAGCTTGGCCCCGGGAGGGCAGCGGGAGCAGTACTTC. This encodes CASSLAPGGQREQYF. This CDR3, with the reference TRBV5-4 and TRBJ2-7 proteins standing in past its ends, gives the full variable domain ETGVTQSPTHLIKTRGQQVTLRCSSQSGHNTVSWYQQALGQGPQFIFQYYREEENGRGNFPPRFSGLQFPNYSSELNVNALELDDSALYLCASSLAPGGQREQYFGPGTRLTVT.